The 29 T cell receptor beta chains reported below all come from one sample, sequenced in a study of blood T cell repertoires in COVID-19. Profiled with immunoSEQ multiplex PCR; TCRdb holds only in-frame clones, not every one. This sample has roughly 200,000 clones, with about 85% found just once. The sample consisted of peripheral blood. These receptor sequences come from an elderly woman with COVID-19, enrolled during active disease.

The chain is built from TRBV10-3 and TRBJ2-3; TRBD2 matches at 7 bases. Germline V gives CDR1 ENHRY, CDR2 SYGVKD. This CDR3 has 14 residues. V trimming: 6 bases; J trimming: 0 bases; junction bases outside the gene matches: 3. This CDR3 is CAIRLAVSTDTQYF. CDR3 coding DNA: TGTGCCATCAGGCTAGCGGTTAGCACAGATACGCAGTATTTT.

The rearrangement uses TRBV6-5 and TRBJ1-1; 7 bases are a match to TRBD1. CDR1 and CDR2 (germline): MNHEY, SVGAGI. The length of the CDR3 is 15 residues. Trimming cost V 0 bases and J 5 bases; bases outside gene matches: 6. CDR3 nucleotide sequence: TGTGCCAGCAGTTACTCCAGGACAGGAATTACTGAAGCTTTCTTT. The encoded protein is CASSYSRTGITEAFF.

The V call is TRBV7-2, the J call TRBJ2-5; perhaps TRBD2 as D (7 bases). CDR1 is SGHTA and CDR2 is FQGNSA in the germline V gene. V lost 3 bases, J lost 5 bases, and 16 bases lay in between. The CDR3 has 15 residues. CDR3 sequence (DNA): TGTGCCAGCAGCTTCACGGCGGGGGCCGGGGAGACCCAGTACTTC. Translated: CASSFTAGAGETQYF.

This clone was counted only a few times. This chain connects TRBV18 to TRBJ1-1; tentative D call: TRBD1 (6 bases). Germline CDR1 and CDR2: KGHSH and LQKENI. V lost 2 bases and J lost 4, with 11 bases in between. This CDR3 has 14 amino acids. The CDR3, as DNA: TGTGCCAGCTCACCAAGGGAGGGGGGCACTGAAGCTTTCTTT. This codes for CASSPREGGTEAFF.

The J gene is TRBJ2-6, the V gene TRBV10-3; TRBD1 aligns across 9 bases. Germline trimming cut 0 bases from V and 0 bases from J; bases unmatched to any gene: 9. Germline lookup yields CDR1 ENHRY and CDR2 SYGVKD. The CDR3 length is 20 residues. The CDR3 here is CAISESRVDRGFSGANVLTF. CDR3 DNA sequence: TGTGCCATCAGTGAGTCTAGGGTGGACAGGGGATTCTCTGGGGCCAACGTCCTGACTTTC.

The chain links TRBV11-3 to TRBJ2-7, with D possibly matching TRBD1 (5 bases). The ends were cut back, 0 bases at V and 5 bases at J, with 14 bases in the middle. This CDR3 has 15 residues. The germline V gene has CDR1 SGHNT and CDR2 YENEEA. In DNA form, the CDR3 reads TGTGCCAGCAGCTTAGAGGGCAGGGAAGCCGACGAGCAGTACTTC. Encoded protein: CASSLEGREADEQYF. Looking up the rest from reference TRBV11-3 and TRBJ2-7 gives the full variable domain: EAGVVQSPRYKIIEKKQPVAFWCNPISGHNTLYWYLQNLGQGPELLIRYENEEAVDDSQLPKDRFSAERLKGVDSTLKIQPAELGDSAVYLCASSLEGREADEQYFGPGTRLTVT.

The V gene is TRBV7-6, the J gene TRBJ2-7; the match to TRBD2 covers 7 bases. The junction had 6 bases not matched to a gene; V was cut back by 1 base and J by 0 bases. The CDR3 covers 16 residues. The germline CDR1 and CDR2 sequences are SGHVS and FNYEAQ. The CDR3 protein is CASSLGAGDPSYEQYV. In DNA form, the CDR3 reads TGTGCCAGCAGCTTAGGTGCGGGGGATCCCTCCTACGAGCAGTACGTC.

The chain joins TRBV3-1 (or the pseudogene TRBV3-2) to TRBJ1-3; a possible D gene is TRBD1 (5 bases). The CDR3 is 16 amino acids. V was shortened by 0 bases and J by 4 bases, with 13 bases between the two germline ends. Per the germline V gene, CDR1 is LGHDT and CDR2 is YNNKEL (reference sequence). The CDR3 DNA reads TGTGCCAGCAGCCAAGAGCCGGGGGGATTAGGAAACACCATATATTTT. The encoded protein is CASSQEPGGLGNTIYF.

This CDR3 is CASSLATSGGAAETQYF. CDR3 nucleotide sequence: TGTGCCAGCAGCTTAGCGACTAGCGGGGGGGCCGCAGAGACCCAGTACTTC. The chain carries TRBV7-2 and TRBJ2-5, with TRBD2 identical over 14 bases. CDR1 is SGHTA and CDR2 is FQGNSA in the germline V gene. J gave up 4 bases and V 0 bases, and 4 bases lay outside the gene matches. The CDR3 length is 17 residues.

The chain has TRBV10-3 and TRBJ1-4; D perhaps matches TRBD1 (5 bases). This CDR3 is 13 amino acids long. The V gene's germline CDR1 is ENHRY and CDR2 SYGVKD. The germline V and J ends were trimmed by 6 bases and 7 bases, with 12 bases remaining between them. The CDR3 loop reads CAISQGGGEKLFF. CDR3 sequence (DNA): TGTGCCATCAGCCAGGGTGGCGGTGAAAAACTGTTTTTT.

The V and J genes are TRBV2 and TRBJ1-6, with D maybe TRBD1 (5 bases). V lost 0 bases and J 4 bases, leaving 19 bases between the germline ends. From germline, CDR1 is SNHLY and CDR2 FYNNEI. The length of the CDR3 is 19 residues. CDR3 residues: CASSEAAPITRQYNSPLHF. The DNA of the CDR3 is TGTGCCAGCAGTGAAGCGGCCCCGATTACCAGACAGTATAATTCACCCCTCCACTTT.

The V call is TRBV11-2, the J call TRBJ2-2; TRBD2 matches at 9 bases. This CDR3 comprises 15 residues. Trimming removed 5 bases from V and 3 bases from J; junction bases left unmatched: 4. Germline CDR1 reads SGHAT; CDR2 reads FQNNGV. The CDR3 region is CASSQGLADTGELFF. CDR3 DNA sequence: TGTGCCAGCAGCCAGGGACTAGCAGACACCGGGGAGCTGTTTTTT. The entire variable domain, with the rest obtained from reference TRBV11-2 and TRBJ2-2, is as follows: EAGVAQSPRYKIIEKRQSVAFWCNPISGHATLYWYQQILGQGPKLLIQFQNNGVVDDSQLPKDRFSAERLKGVDSTLKIQPAKLEDSAVYLCASSQGLADTGELFFGEGSRLTVL.

J is TRBJ2-1 and V is TRBV28, with 13 bases aligning to TRBD2. Germline CDR1 reads MDHEN; CDR2 reads SYDVKM. This CDR3 is 14 amino acids long. The V gene end was trimmed by 7 bases and the J gene end by 7 bases; junction bases not matched to a gene: 4. The CDR3 is CASITGLAGNEQFF. In DNA form, the CDR3 reads TGTGCCAGCATTACGGGACTAGCGGGGAATGAGCAGTTCTTC.

The CDR3 loop is CASSLVSGGADTQYF. Written as DNA, the CDR3 is TGTGCCAGCAGCTTAGTTAGCGGGGGGGCGGATACGCAGTATTTT. The V gene is TRBV7-2, the J gene TRBJ2-3; 11 bases agree with TRBD2. The germline V gene has CDR1 SGHTA and CDR2 FQGNSA. J gave up 6 bases and V 1 base, and 3 bases lay outside the gene matches. The CDR3 loop spans 15 amino acids.

V usage is TRBV28 and J usage is TRBJ1-6; maybe TRBD1 (5 bases). Germline-derived CDR1 and CDR2 are MDHEN and SYDVKM. Trimming removed 5 bases from V and 5 bases from J, with 13 bases in between. The length of the CDR3 is 15 residues. Here the CDR3 DNA reads TGTGCCAGCAGTCGGGGGGAGGTGAATAATTCACCCCTCCACTTT. This sequence encodes CASSRGEVNNSPLHF.

The rearrangement uses TRBV2 and TRBJ2-1, with TRBD1 matching 7 bases. There are 15 residues in the CDR3. Per the germline V gene, CDR1 is SNHLY and CDR2 is FYNNEI. Trimming took 6 bases from V and 6 from J; bases not matched to a gene: 11. The CDR3 here is CASRMGQTGINEQFF. DNA of the CDR3: TGTGCCAGCAGGATGGGACAGACGGGAATCAATGAGCAGTTCTTC.

The chain joins TRBV27 to TRBJ1-5; TRBD1 matches at 7 bases. Germline CDR1 is MNHEY and CDR2 is SMNVEV (reference sequence). V lost 5 bases and J lost 3; bases outside the gene matches: 13. The CDR3 is made up of 17 amino acids. CDR3 nucleotides: TGTGCCAGCAGTAAGGGGGCCGCCGGTTCTAACAATCAGCCCCAGCATTTT. As protein: CASSKGAAGSNNQPQHF.

This chain links TRBV10-3 with TRBJ2-1, with 11 bases matching TRBD2. Trimming took 6 bases from V and 4 from J; bases not matched to a gene: 5. This CDR3 is built from 15 residues. Germline CDR1 is ENHRY and CDR2 is SYGVKD. As DNA, the CDR3 is TGTGCCATCAGCCCGACTAGCGGGGAATACAATGAGCAGTTCTTC. Encoded protein: CAISPTSGEYNEQFF.

This clone has only a few counts. The V and J genes are TRBV4-2 and TRBJ1-6; no clear D. The CDR3 has 13 residues. The V end lost 0 bases, the J end lost 9 bases, and 6 bases lay between the germline ends. From germline, CDR1 is LGHNA and CDR2 YNFKEQ. DNA for the CDR3: TGTGCCAGCAGCCAAGAGGGAGCTTCACCCCTCCACTTT. It codes for CASSQEGASPLHF.

This clone was seen just once. The chain is built from TRBV5-6 and TRBJ1-4; no clear D. CDR1 is SGHDT and CDR2 is YYEEEE in the germline V gene. This CDR3 has 16 residues. The V and J ends lost 0 bases and 3 bases respectively, with 12 bases between them. The CDR3 is CASSLGPLLANEKLFF. The CDR3 DNA reads TGTGCCAGCAGCTTGGGGCCGCTTTTGGCTAATGAAAAACTGTTTTTT.

The chain links TRBV18 to TRBJ2-7; a weak D match, TRBD1 (6 bases). The V gene's germline CDR1 is KGHSH and CDR2 LQKENI. The CDR3 has 16 residues. The ends were cut back, 3 bases at V and 4 bases at J, with 19 bases in the middle. The CDR3 DNA follows: TGTGCCAGCTCACCGGTATCACAGGGTCGAGGGTACGAGCAGTACTTC. Its translation: CASSPVSQGRGYEQYF.

The rearrangement links TRBV28 to TRBJ2-2, with a tentative D call TRBD1 (6 bases). The CDR3 runs to 14 residues. Looked up from germline, CDR1 is MDHEN and CDR2 is SYDVKM. Trimming removed 6 bases at V and 6 bases at J, with 14 bases between. In nucleotides, the CDR3 is TGTGCCAGCAGAGATACAGGGCCCCCCGGGGAGCTGTTTTTT. Encoded protein: CASRDTGPPGELFF.

This clone showed up just a few times. The chain carries TRBV5-1 and TRBJ2-2; TRBD1 agrees at 8 bases. J lost 0 bases, V lost 6 bases, and 7 bases had no gene match. The CDR3 loop spans 16 amino acids. Germline loops: CDR1 SGHRS, CDR2 YFSETQ. The CDR3 reads CASTGQGKTNTGELFF. CDR3 DNA: TGCGCCAGCACCGGACAGGGCAAAACGAACACCGGGGAGCTGTTTTTT.

The chain uses TRBV7-2 and TRBJ1-1, with TRBD1 matching over 7 bases. The CDR3 contains 17 residues. V trimming: 1 base; J trimming: 11 bases; junction bases outside the gene matches: 19. Germline V gene data show CDR1 as SGHTA and CDR2 as FQGNSA. The CDR3 region is CASSLDLGQLNLREAFF. The CDR3 DNA follows: TGTGCCAGCAGCTTAGATTTGGGACAGCTAAACCTCAGGGAGGCTTTCTTT.

The chain combines TRBV9 with TRBJ1-3; D is unclear. Germline V CDR1 and CDR2: SGDLS, YYNGEE. CDR3 size: 14 residues. With 3 bases removed from V and 0 bases from J, the gap between germline ends came to 7 bases. This CDR3 is CASSAPLSGNTIYF. CDR3 DNA sequence: TGTGCCAGCAGCGCCCCCCTCTCTGGAAACACCATATATTTT.

V is TRBV12-3 or TRBV12-4 and J is TRBJ1-2, with D maybe TRBD1 (5 bases). This CDR3 spans 12 amino acids. V was cut by 4 bases and J by 11 bases, with 14 bases left in between. CDR3 region: CASSSRQSRYTF. The CDR3 DNA is TGTGCCAGCAGTTCCAGACAGTCACGTTACACCTTC.

This chain joins TRBV3-1 (or the pseudogene TRBV3-2) and TRBJ2-1; D possibly corresponds to TRBD1 (5 bases). CDR3 length equals 14 residues. Germline CDR1 is LGHDT and CDR2 is YNNKEL (reference sequence). Trimming cost V 8 bases and J 5 bases, with 16 bases left between them. As DNA, the CDR3 is TGTGCCAGCCGTCTCCAGGGCGCCCACAATGAGCAGTTCTTC. Translated, it gives CASRLQGAHNEQFF.

The rearrangement links TRBV6-5 to TRBJ1-1; D is perhaps TRBD1 (5 bases). This CDR3 spans 13 amino acids. Germline-derived CDR1 and CDR2 are MNHEY and SVGAGI. Trimming removed 9 bases at V and 0 bases at J, with 11 bases between. The CDR3 sequence is CASRGVMNTEAFF. CDR3 sequence (DNA): TGTGCCAGTCGGGGGGTCATGAACACTGAAGCTTTCTTT.

V usage is TRBV28 and J usage is TRBJ1-6, with 8 bases fitting TRBD1. CDR1 MDHEN and CDR2 SYDVKM come from the germline V gene. With V trimmed by 8 bases and J by 6 bases, 3 bases remained unmatched. This CDR3 comprises 13 residues. In DNA form, the CDR3 reads TGTGCCAGCGAGACAGGGGTTAATTCACCCCTCCACTTT. Amino acids: CASETGVNSPLHF.